The entry below gives a single TCR beta chain sequence along with its context. Antigen: not known. With V trimmed by 2 bases and J by 0 bases, 9 bases remained unmatched. CDR1 is MDHEN and CDR2 is SYDVKM in the germline V gene. The CDR3 loop spans 17 amino acids. This entry comes from a study of cytomegalovirus exposure and HLA in healthy donors. Overall study: Previous work identified roughly 120 million unique TCR beta sequences from roughly 170 million T cells.

General study points: Immune exposure information available was restricted to CMV serostatus. The investigators catalogued 150 or so TCR beta chains as cytomegalovirus-associated.

PCR used 60 Vbeta primers and 13 Jbeta primers. The table came from immunoSEQ multiplex PCR; TCRdb's copy has only in-frame clones and leaves some out. The table shows 120,000 to 150,000 clones, with roughly three quarters occurring only once. The sample comprised PBMCs. The clonotype originates from a woman in her twenties or thirties in good health and CMV-seronegative. The chain combines TRBV28 with TRBJ2-7; 8 bases match TRBD2. CDR3 loop: CASSLRHLAGSSYEQYF. For the CDR3, the DNA is TGTGCCAGCAGTTTACGACATCTAGCGGGTAGCTCCTACGAGCAGTACTTC.